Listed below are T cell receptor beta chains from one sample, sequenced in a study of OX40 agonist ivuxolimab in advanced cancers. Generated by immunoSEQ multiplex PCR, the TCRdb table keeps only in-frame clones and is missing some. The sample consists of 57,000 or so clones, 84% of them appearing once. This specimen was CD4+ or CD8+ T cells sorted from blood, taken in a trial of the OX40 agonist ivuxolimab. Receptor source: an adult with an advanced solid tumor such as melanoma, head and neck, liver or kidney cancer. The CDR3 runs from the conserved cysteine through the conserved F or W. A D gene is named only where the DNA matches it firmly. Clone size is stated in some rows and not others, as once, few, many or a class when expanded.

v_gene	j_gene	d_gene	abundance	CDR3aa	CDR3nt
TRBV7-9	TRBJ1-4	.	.	CASSSGPNEKLFF	TGTGCCAGCAGCTCGGGTCCTAATGAAAAACTGTTTTTT
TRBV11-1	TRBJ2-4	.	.	CASSPKGGHSIIQYF	TGTGCCAGCAGCCCCAAAGGGGGGCATAGTATCATTCAGTACTTC
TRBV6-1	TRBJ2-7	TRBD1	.	CASSDRGRNTEQYF	TGTGCCAGCAGTGACAGGGGGCGAAATACAGAGCAGTACTTC
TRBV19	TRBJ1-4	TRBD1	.	CASSIRTGFGEKLFF	TGTGCCAGTAGTATAAGGACAGGGTTCGGAGAAAAACTGTTTTTT
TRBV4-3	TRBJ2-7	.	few	CASSRLAGNLHEQYF	TGCGCCAGCAGCCGCCTGGCAGGGAACCTCCACGAGCAGTACTTC
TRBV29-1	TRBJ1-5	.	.	CSVEETENQPQHF	TGCAGCGTTGAAGAGACAGAAAATCAGCCCCAGCATTTT
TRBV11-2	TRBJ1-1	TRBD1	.	CASSLGQGISEAFF	TGTGCCAGCAGCTTAGGACAGGGAATCTCTGAAGCTTTCTTT
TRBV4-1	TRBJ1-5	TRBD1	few	CASSHILGTGSMWNQPQHF	TGCGCCAGCAGCCACATACTCGGGACAGGGTCGATGTGGAATCAGCCCCAGCATTTT
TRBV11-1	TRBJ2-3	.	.	CASSSGRTQYF	TGTGCCAGCAGCTCCGGGCGTACGCAGTATTTT
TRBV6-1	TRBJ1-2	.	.	CASSEALGRVGYGYTF	TGTGCCAGCAGTGAAGCTCTAGGTAGGGTTGGCTATGGCTACACCTTC
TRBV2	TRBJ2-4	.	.	CASRFSWVRDIQYF	TGTGCCAGCAGATTCAGTTGGGTTCGGGACATTCAGTACTTC
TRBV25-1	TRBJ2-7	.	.	CASSSRTRYEQYF	TGTGCCAGCAGTAGTCGTACTCGCTACGAGCAGTACTTC
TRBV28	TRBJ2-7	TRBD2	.	CASSPSGSIRSGEQYF	TGTGCCAGCAGTCCTAGCGGGAGTATCCGCTCGGGGGAGCAGTACTTC
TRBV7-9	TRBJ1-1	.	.	CASSIGQNTEAFF	TGTGCCAGCAGTATCGGACAGAACACTGAAGCTTTCTTT
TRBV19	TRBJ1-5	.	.	CASSSSSNQPQHF	TGTGCCAGTAGTTCCAGTAGCAATCAGCCCCAGCATTTT
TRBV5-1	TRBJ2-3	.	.	CASSLGSGAASTDTQYF	TGCGCCAGCAGCTTGGGATCCGGGGCAGCTAGCACAGATACGCAGTATTTT
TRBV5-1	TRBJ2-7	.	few	CASSLESLGPGDEQYF	TGCGCCAGCAGCTTGGAGTCTCTGGGGCCAGGGGACGAGCAGTACTTC
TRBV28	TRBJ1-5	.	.	CASSRGRLLAQHF	TGTGCCAGCAGCCGGGGCCGGCTTTTAGCCCAGCATTTT
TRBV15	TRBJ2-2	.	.	CATSSERLPGAGELFF	TGTGCCACCAGCAGTGAAAGACTGCCGGGGGCCGGGGAGCTGTTTTTT
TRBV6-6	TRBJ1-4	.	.	CASSDGRGRSEKLFF	TGTGCCAGCAGCGATGGCAGGGGCCGGAGTGAAAAACTGTTTTTT
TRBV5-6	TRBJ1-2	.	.	CASSDVNPGGHWGYTF	TGTGCCAGCAGCGACGTAAATCCCGGGGGGCATTGGGGCTACACCTTC
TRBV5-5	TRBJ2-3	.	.	CASSFGTSTDTQYF	TGTGCCAGCAGCTTTGGGACTAGCACAGATACGCAGTATTTT
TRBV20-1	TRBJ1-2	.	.	CSASANYGYTF	TGCAGTGCAAGTGCTAACTATGGCTACACCTTC
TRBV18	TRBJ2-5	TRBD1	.	CASSPPDRGFQETQYF	TGTGCCAGCTCACCACCTGACAGGGGGTTCCAAGAGACCCAGTACTTC
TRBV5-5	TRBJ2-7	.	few	CASSPRGTGPRAYEQYF	TGTGCCAGCAGCCCCAGGGGAACAGGGCCCAGGGCCTACGAGCAGTACTTC
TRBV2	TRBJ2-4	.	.	CAGNRDVENIQYF	TGTGCCGGCAACAGGGATGTGGAAAACATTCAGTACTTC
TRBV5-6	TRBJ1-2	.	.	CASSLGSNYGYTF	TGTGCCAGCAGCTTGGGATCAAACTATGGCTACACCTTC
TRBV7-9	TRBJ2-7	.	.	CASSFVSGYEQYF	TGTGCCAGCAGCTTCGTTTCGGGGTACGAGCAGTACTTC
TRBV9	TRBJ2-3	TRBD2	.	CASREGAGVGTDTQYF	TGTGCCAGCAGAGAGGGAGCGGGGGTAGGGACAGATACGCAGTATTTT
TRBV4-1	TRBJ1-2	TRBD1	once	CASSQERGRGQGYTF	TGCGCCAGCAGCCAAGAGAGGGGCAGGGGACAGGGCTACACCTTC
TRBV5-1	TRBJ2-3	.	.	CASSLGMTEYTDTQYF	TGCGCCAGCAGCTTGGGCATGACAGAATACACAGATACGCAGTATTTT
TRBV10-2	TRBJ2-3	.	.	CASRGAAEPTDTQYF	TGCGCCAGCAGGGGGGCAGCTGAACCCACAGATACGCAGTATTTT
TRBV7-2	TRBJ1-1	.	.	CASSLRGAPEAFF	TGTGCCAGCAGCTTAAGGGGGGCGCCTGAAGCTTTCTTT
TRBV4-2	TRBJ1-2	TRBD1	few	CASSQVQGQNYGYTF	TGTGCCAGCAGCCAAGTCCAGGGACAGAACTATGGCTACACCTTC
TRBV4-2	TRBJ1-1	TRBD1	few	CASSSYRGLGTEAFF	TGTGCCAGCAGCTCATACAGGGGGCTCGGGACTGAAGCTTTCTTT
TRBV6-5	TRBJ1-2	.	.	CASILGLLPHYGYTF	TGTGCCAGCATCCTGGGACTCCTCCCCCACTATGGCTACACCTTC
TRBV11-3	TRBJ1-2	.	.	CASSFFTGKEGGYTF	TGTGCCAGCAGCTTTTTTACAGGGAAAGAGGGTGGCTACACCTTC
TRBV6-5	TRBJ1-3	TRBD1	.	CASSRQGGSGDTIYF	TGTGCCAGCAGTCGCCAGGGGGGCTCCGGGGACACCATATATTTT
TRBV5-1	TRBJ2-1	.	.	CASSPGLPDNEQFF	TGCGCCAGCAGCCCGGGACTCCCCGACAATGAGCAGTTCTTC
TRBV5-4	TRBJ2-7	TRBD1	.	CASSLKNRGYEQYF	TGTGCCAGCAGCTTGAAAAACAGGGGCTACGAGCAGTACTTC
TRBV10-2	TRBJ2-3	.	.	CASSPWGGGDTQYF	TGCGCCAGCAGTCCCTGGGGGGGCGGAGATACGCAGTATTTT
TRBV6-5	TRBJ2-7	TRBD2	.	CASSRPSGRYEQYF	TGTGCCAGCAGCCGCCCTAGCGGGAGATACGAGCAGTACTTC
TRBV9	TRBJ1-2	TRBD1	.	CASSPPTGGYGYTF	TGTGCCAGCAGCCCACCGACAGGGGGCTATGGCTACACCTTC
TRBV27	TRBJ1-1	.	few	CASKRPGDTEAFF	TGTGCCAGCAAACGACCCGGTGACACTGAAGCTTTCTTT
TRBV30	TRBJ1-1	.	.	CAWSRGTGTFVLDTEAFF	TGTGCCTGGAGCCGGGGAACAGGGACGTTCGTGCTGGACACTGAAGCTTTCTTT
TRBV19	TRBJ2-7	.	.	CASSPRRDSYEQYF	TGTGCCAGTAGTCCTAGGCGGGACAGCTACGAGCAGTACTTC
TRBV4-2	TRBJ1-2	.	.	CASSQGDFPEGYTF	TGTGCCAGCAGCCAAGGGGACTTCCCGGAGGGCTACACCTTC
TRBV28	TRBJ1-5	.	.	CASSSLGGQEGNQPQHF	TGTGCCAGCAGTTCCCTCGGGGGGCAGGAAGGCAATCAGCCCCAGCATTTT
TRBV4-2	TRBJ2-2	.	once	CASSQDGLALTGELFF	TGTGCCAGCAGCCAAGATGGCCTAGCGCTAACCGGGGAGCTGTTTTTT
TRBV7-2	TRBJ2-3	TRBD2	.	CASSLAVSSGGYSTDTQYF	TGTGCCAGCAGCTTAGCAGTATCTAGCGGGGGGTATAGCACAGATACGCAGTATTTT
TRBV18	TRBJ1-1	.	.	CASSPQGMNTEAFF	TGTGCCAGCTCACCACAGGGGATGAACACTGAAGCTTTCTTT
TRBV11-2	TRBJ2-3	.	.	CASSPYDTQYF	TGTGCCAGCAGCCCGTATGATACGCAGTATTTT
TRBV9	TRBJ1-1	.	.	CASSVLGATNTEAFF	TGTGCCAGCAGCGTACTAGGAGCTACCAACACTGAAGCTTTCTTT
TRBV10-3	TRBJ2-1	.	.	CAISGQSSYNEQFF	TGTGCCATCAGTGGCCAGAGCTCCTACAATGAGCAGTTCTTC
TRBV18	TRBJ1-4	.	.	CASSPLSGINEKLFF	TGTGCCAGCTCACCCTTATCAGGGATTAATGAAAAACTGTTTTTT
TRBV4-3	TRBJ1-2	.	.	CASSQDQRVNYGYTF	TGCGCCAGCAGCCAAGACCAGAGGGTGAACTATGGCTACACCTTC
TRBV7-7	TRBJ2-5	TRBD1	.	CASSNRGPGQETQYF	TGTGCCAGCAGCAACAGGGGGCCGGGCCAAGAGACCCAGTACTTC